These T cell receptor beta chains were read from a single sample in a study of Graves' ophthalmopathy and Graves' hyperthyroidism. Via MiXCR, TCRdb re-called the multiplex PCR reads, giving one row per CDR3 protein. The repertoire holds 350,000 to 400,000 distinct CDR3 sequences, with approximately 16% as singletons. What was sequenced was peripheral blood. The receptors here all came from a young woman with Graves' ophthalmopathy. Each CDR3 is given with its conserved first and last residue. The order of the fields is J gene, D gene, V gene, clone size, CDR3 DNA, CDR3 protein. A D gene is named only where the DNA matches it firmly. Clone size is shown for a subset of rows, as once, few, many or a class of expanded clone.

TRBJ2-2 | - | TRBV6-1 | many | TGTGCCAGCAGAGGAGAGGGGCCCACCGGGGAGCTGTTTTTT | CASRGEGPTGELFF
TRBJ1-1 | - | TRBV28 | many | TGTGCCAGCAGTGCCGAGGGACTCCTCAGTATAGCTGAAGCTTTCTTT | CASSAEGLLSIAEAFF
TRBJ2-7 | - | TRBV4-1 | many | TGCGCCAGCAGCCAAGTATGGTCCGGGCCCGGTGAGCAGTACTTC | CASSQVWSGPGEQYF
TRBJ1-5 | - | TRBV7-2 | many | TGTGCCAGCAGCTTTGGGAGGCATCAGCCCCAGCATTTT | CASSFGRHQPQHF
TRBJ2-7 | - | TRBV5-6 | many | TGTGCCAGCAGCTACGGACAGACTTTTTACGAGCAGTACTTC | CASSYGQTFYEQYF
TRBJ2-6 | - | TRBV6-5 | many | TGTGCCAGCAATTATTGGGACCCGTCTGGGGCCAACGTCCTGACTTTC | CASNYWDPSGANVLTF
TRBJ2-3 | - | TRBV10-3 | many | TGTGCCATCAGGGTTGGGGGAGCCACAGATACGCAGTATTTT | CAIRVGGATDTQYF
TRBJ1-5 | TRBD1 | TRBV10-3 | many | TGTGCCACCGCGGGGGACAGGAATAATCAGCCCCAGCATTTT | CATAGDRNNQPQHF
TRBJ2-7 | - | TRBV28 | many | - | CASSSSTDSYEQYF
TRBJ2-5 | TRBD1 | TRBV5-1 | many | TGCGCCAGCAGCTTCAGGGGACAGGAGGAGACCCAGTACTTC | CASSFRGQEETQYF
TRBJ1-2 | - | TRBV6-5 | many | TGTGCCAGCAGTTACTCCGCGGGAAGCAACTATGGCTACACCTTC | CASSYSAGSNYGYTF
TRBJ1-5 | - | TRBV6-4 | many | TGTGCCAGCAGTGTCCTGCCGGGGGGCAATCAGCCCCAGCATTTT | CASSVLPGGNQPQHF
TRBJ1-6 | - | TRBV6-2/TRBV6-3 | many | TGTGCCAGCAGTTACCTGGAGTATAATTCACCCCTCCACTTT | CASSYLEYNSPLHF
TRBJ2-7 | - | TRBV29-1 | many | TGCAGCGTTGACGACCAGGCTTTACCCTCCTACGAGCAGTACTTC | CSVDDQALPSYEQYF
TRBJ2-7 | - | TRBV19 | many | TGTGCCAGTAGTTCGCCGGGACGTACCTACGAGCAGTACTTC | CASSSPGRTYEQYF
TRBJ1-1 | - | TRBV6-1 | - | TGTGCCAGCAGTGAATCTCTCAGAGGCACTGAAGCTTTCTTT | CASSESLRGTEAFF
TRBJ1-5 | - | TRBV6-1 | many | TGTGCCAGCAGAAAAGTACAGGGCGGTAGCAATCAGCCCCAGCATTTT | CASRKVQGGSNQPQHF
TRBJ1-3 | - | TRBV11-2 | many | TGTGCCAGCAGCCCTCGCTTCCCTCAGGTCTTCTCTGGAAACACCATATATTTT | CASSPRFPQVFSGNTIYF
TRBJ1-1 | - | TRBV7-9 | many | TGTGCCAGCAGCCCACTGGGCCTGGCGAACACTGAAGCTTTCTTT | CASSPLGLANTEAFF
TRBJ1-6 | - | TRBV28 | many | TGTGCCAGCAGTCCCCGGACTGATTATTCACCCCTCCACTTT | CASSPRTDYSPLHF
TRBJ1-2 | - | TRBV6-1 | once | TGTGCCAGCAGTGAATCTGGGGGCATCTATGGCTACACCTTC | CASSESGGIYGYTF
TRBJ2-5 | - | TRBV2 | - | TGTGCCAGCAGTGAAGTTGGGATTGGTGGGGAGACCCAGTACTTC | CASSEVGIGGETQYF
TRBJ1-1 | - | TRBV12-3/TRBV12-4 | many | TGTGCCAGCAGTTCTAGGCAGGTCGGAGAACTAGAAGCTTTCTTT | CASSSRQVGELEAFF
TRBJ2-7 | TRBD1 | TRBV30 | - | TGTGCCTGGAGTGTAGGGACAGACTACGAGCAGTACTTC | CAWSVGTDYEQYF
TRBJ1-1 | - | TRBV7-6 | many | TGTGCCAGCAGCTTAACTGGGATCGGGGGTAACACTGAAGCTTTCTTT | CASSLTGIGGNTEAFF
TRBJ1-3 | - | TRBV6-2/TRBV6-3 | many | TGTGCCAGCAGGTCACCGGGGACCCAGAGAACCACCATATATTTT | CASRSPGTQRTTIYF
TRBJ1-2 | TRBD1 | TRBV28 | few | TGTGCCAGCAGTGCTGGACAGGGAGTTTATGGCTACACCTTC | CASSAGQGVYGYTF
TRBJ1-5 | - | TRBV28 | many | TGTGCCAGCAGCTCCCCCGGCAGGGCCTATAGCAATCAGCCCCAGCATTTT | CASSSPGRAYSNQPQHF
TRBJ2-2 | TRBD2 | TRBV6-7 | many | TGTGCCAGCAGTTACTCGATACTAGCGGGGGTCACCGGGGAGCTGTTTTTT | CASSYSILAGVTGELFF
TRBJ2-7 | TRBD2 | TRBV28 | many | TGTGCCAGCAGTGGGACTAGCGGGAGAGGATCCTCCTACGAGCAGTACTTC | CASSGTSGRGSSYEQYF
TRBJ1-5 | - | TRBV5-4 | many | TGTGCCAGCAGCCGGGGGCAGGGCCCCGATCAGCCCCAGCATTTT | CASSRGQGPDQPQHF